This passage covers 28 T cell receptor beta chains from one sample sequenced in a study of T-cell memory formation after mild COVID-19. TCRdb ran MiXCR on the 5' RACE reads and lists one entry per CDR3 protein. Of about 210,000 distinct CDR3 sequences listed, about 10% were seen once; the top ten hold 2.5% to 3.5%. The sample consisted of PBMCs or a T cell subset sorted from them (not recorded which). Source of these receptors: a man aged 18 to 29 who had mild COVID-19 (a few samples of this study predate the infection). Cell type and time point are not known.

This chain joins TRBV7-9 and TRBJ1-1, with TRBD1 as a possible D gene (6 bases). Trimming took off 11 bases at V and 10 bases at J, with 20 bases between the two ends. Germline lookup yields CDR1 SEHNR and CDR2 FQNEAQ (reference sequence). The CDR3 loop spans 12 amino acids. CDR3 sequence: CASAFQQGIAFF. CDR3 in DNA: TGTGCCTCGGCCTTTCAACAGGGCATAGCTTTCTTT.

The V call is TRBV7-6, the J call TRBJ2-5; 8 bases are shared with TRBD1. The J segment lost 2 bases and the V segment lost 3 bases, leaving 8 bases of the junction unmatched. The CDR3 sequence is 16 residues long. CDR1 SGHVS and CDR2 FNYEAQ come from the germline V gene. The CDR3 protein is CASSFNRGSQQETQYF. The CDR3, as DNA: TGTGCCAGCAGCTTTAACAGGGGGTCTCAACAAGAGACCCAGTACTTC.

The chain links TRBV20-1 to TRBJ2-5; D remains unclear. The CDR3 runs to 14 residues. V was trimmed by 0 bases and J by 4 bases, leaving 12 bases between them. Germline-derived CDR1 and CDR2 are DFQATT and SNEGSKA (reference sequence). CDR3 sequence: CSARDWRQAETQYF. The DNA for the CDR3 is TGCAGTGCTAGAGATTGGCGTCAGGCAGAGACCCAGTACTTC.

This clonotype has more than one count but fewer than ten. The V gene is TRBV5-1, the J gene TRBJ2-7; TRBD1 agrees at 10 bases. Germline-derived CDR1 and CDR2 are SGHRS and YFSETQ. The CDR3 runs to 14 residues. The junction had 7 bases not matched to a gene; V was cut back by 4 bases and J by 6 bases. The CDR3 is CASSPTGTGVEQYF. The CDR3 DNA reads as TGCGCCAGCAGCCCCACCGGGACAGGGGTCGAGCAGTACTTC.

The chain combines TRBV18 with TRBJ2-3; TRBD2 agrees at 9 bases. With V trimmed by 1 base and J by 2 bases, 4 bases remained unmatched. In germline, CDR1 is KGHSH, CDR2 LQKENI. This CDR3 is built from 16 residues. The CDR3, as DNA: TGTGCCAGCTCACCACTGCGGGGGGGTTCCACAGATACGCAGTATTTT. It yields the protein CASSPLRGGSTDTQYF.

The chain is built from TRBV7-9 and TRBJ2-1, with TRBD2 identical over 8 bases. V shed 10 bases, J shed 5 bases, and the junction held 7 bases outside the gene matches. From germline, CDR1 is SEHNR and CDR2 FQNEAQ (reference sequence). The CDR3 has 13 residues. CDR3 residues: CATTRLANNEQFF. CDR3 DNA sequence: TGTGCCACCACACGACTAGCGAACAATGAGCAGTTCTTC.

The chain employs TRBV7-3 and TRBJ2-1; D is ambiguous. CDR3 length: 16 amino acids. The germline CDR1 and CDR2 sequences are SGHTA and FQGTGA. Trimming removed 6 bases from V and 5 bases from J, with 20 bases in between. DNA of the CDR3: TGTGCCAGCAGTCGAAAGGCCGACTCCCTCGACAATGAGCAGTTCTTC. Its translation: CASSRKADSLDNEQFF.

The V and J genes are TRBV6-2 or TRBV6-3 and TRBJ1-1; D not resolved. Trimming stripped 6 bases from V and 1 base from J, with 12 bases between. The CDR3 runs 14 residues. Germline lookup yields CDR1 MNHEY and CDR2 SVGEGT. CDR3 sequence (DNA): TGTGCCAGCAGGCCCTCGGGGTCGAACACTGAAGCTTTCTTT. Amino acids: CASRPSGSNTEAFF.

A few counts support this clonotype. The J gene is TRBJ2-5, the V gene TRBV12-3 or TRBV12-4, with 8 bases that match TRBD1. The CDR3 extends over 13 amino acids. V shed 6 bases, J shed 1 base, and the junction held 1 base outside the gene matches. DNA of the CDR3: TGTGCCAGCAGCGGACAGGGCCAAGAGACCCAGTACTTC. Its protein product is CASSGQGQETQYF.

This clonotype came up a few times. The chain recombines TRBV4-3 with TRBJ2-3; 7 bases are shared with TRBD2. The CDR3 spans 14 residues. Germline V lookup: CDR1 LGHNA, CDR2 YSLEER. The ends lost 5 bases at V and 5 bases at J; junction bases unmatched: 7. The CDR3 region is CASSNGGIKDTQYF. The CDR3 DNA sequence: TGCGCCAGCAGCAACGGGGGGATTAAAGATACGCAGTATTTT.

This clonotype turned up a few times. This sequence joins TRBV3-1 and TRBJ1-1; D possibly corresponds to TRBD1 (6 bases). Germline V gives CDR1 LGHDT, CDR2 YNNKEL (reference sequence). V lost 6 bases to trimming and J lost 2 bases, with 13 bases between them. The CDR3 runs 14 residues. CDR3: CASRAEQGNTEAFF. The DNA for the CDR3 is TGTGCCAGCAGGGCCGAACAGGGAAACACTGAAGCTTTCTTT.

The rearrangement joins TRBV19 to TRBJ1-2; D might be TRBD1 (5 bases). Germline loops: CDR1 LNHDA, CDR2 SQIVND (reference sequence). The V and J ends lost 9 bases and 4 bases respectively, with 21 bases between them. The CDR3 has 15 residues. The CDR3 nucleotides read TGTGCCAGCTCGGGGGGAAGGATAGGGGCCTATGGCTACACCTTC. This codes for CASSGGRIGAYGYTF. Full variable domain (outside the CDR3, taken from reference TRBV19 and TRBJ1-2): DGGITQSPKYLFRKEGQNVTLSCEQNLNHDAMYWYRQDPGQGLRLIYYSQIVNDFQKGDIAEGYSVSREKKESFPLTVTSAQKNPTAFYLCASSGGRIGAYGYTFGSGTRLTVV.

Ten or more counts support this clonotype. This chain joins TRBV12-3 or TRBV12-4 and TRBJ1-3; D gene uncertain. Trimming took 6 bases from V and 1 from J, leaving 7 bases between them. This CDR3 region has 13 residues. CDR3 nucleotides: TGTGCCAGCAGCTTCTCTTCTGGAAACACCATATATTTT. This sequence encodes CASSFSSGNTIYF.

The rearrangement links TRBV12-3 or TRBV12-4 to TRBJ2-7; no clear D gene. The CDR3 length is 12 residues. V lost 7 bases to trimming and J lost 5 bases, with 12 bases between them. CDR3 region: CASTLLGHEQYF. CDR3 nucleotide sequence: TGTGCCAGCACCCTCCTTGGGCACGAGCAGTACTTC.

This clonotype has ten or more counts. CDR3 residues: CSATGGNNQPQHF. For the CDR3, the DNA is TGCAGTGCTACAGGGGGTAACAATCAGCCCCAGCATTTT. The chain couples TRBV20-1 to TRBJ1-5; 7 nucleotides align to TRBD1. The trim removed 4 bases at V and 3 bases at J, leaving 3 bases unmatched. The CDR3 contains 13 residues. Looked up from germline, CDR1 is DFQATT and CDR2 is SNEGSKA (reference sequence).

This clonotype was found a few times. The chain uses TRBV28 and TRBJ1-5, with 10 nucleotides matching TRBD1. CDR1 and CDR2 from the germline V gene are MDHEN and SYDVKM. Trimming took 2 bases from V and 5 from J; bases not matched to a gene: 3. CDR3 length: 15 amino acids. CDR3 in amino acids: CASSLATGGYQPQHF. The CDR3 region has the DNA TGTGCCAGCAGTTTAGCGACAGGGGGCTATCAGCCCCAGCATTTT.

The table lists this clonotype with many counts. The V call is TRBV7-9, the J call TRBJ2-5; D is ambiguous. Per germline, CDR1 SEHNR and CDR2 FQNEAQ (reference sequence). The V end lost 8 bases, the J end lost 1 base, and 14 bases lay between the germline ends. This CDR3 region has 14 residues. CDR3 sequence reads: CASLPEWGQETQYF. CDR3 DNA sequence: TGTGCCAGCTTGCCGGAGTGGGGCCAAGAGACCCAGTACTTC.

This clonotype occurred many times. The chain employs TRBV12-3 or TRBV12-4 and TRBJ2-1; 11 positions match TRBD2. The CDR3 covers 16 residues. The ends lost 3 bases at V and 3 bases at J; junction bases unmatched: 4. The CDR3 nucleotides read TGTGCCAGCAGTTTGTTACTAGCGGGGGTCTACAATGAGCAGTTCTTC. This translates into CASSLLLAGVYNEQFF.

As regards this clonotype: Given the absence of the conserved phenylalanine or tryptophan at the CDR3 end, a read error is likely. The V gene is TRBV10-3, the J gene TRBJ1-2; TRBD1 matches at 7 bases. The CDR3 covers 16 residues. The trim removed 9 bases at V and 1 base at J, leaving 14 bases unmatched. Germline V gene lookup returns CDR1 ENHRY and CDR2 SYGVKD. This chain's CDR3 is CAIFSQDRTLNYGYTL. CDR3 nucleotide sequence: TGTGCCATATTCTCCCAGGACAGGACTCTTAACTATGGCTACACCTTA.

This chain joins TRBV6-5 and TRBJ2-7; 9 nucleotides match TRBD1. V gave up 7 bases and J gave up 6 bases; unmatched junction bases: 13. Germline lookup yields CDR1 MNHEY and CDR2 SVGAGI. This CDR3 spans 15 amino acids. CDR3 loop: CASTGPGQGRGEQYF. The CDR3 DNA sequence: TGTGCCAGCACAGGACCGGGACAGGGCAGAGGCGAGCAGTACTTC.

CDR3: CASSRGGRGHSPLHF. CDR3 DNA: TGTGCCAGCAGTAGAGGAGGCAGGGGGCATTCACCCCTCCACTTT. The V gene is TRBV27, the J gene TRBJ1-6, with 8 bases fitting TRBD1. V shed 5 bases and J 8 bases; nucleotides not matched to a gene: 8. The CDR3 extends over 15 amino acids. The V gene's germline CDR1 is MNHEY and CDR2 SMNVEV (reference sequence).

CDR3 in DNA: TGCGCCAGCAGCTCCCAGGACAGCTACAATGAGCAGTTCTTC. Its translation is CASSSQDSYNEQFF. V is TRBV5-1 and J is TRBJ2-1, with D perhaps TRBD1 (6 bases). The germline CDR1 and CDR2 sequences are SGHRS and YFSETQ. This CDR3 is 14 amino acids long. V was shortened by 3 bases and J by 3 bases, with 10 bases between the two germline ends.

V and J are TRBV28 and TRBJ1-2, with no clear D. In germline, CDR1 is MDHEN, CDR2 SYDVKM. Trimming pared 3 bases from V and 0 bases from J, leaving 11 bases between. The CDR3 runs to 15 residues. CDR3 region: CASSFDLTTNYGYTF. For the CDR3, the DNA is TGTGCCAGCAGTTTCGACCTAACTACTAACTATGGCTACACCTTC.

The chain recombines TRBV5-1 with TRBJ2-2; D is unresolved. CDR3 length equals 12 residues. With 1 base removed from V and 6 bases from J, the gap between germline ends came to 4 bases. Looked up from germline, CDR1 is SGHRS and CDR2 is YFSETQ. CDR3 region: CASSLLPGELFF. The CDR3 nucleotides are TGCGCCAGCAGCTTGCTACCCGGGGAGCTGTTTTTT.

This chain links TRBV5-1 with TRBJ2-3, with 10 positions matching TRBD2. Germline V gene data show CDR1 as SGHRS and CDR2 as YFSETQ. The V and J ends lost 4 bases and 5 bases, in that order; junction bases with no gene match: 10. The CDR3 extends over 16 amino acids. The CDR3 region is CASSGQAGGPIDTQYF. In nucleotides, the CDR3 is TGCGCCAGCAGCGGACAAGCGGGGGGGCCAATAGATACGCAGTATTTT.

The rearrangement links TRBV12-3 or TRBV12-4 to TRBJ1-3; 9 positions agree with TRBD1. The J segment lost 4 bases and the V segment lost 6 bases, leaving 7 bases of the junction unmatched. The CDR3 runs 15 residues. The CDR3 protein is CASSPWTGDGNTIYF. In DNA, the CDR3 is TGTGCCAGCAGCCCCTGGACAGGGGACGGAAACACCATATATTTT.

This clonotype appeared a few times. CDR3 in DNA: TGTGCCAGCAGCCTCCACCGAGCCTATGGCTACACCTTC. It codes for CASSLHRAYGYTF. V and J are TRBV7-9 and TRBJ1-2; D unresolved. The V gene's germline CDR1 is SEHNR and CDR2 FQNEAQ (reference sequence). The length of the CDR3 is 13 residues. Trimming removed 5 bases at V and 4 bases at J, with 11 bases between.

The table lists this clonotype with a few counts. CDR3 DNA sequence: TGTGCCAGCAGCGACAGGACAGGGGGCTGGTCAGAGACCCAGTACTTC. Translated, it gives CASSDRTGGWSETQYF. This sequence joins TRBV4-2 and TRBJ2-5, with 11 bases identical to TRBD1. Germline values: CDR1 LGHNA, CDR2 YNFKEQ. This CDR3 has 16 amino acids. The V gene end was trimmed by 5 bases and the J gene end by 4 bases; junction bases not matched to a gene: 9.